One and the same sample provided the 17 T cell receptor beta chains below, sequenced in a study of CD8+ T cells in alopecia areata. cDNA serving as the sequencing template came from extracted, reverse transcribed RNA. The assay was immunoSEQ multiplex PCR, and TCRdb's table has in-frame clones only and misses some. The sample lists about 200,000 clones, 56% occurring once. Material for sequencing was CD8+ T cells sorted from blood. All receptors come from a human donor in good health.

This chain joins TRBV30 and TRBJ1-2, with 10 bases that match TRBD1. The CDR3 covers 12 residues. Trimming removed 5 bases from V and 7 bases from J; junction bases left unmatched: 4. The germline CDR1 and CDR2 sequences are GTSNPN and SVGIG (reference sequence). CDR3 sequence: CAWRQGARGYTF. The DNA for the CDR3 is TGTGCCTGGCGACAGGGGGCCCGTGGCTACACCTTC.

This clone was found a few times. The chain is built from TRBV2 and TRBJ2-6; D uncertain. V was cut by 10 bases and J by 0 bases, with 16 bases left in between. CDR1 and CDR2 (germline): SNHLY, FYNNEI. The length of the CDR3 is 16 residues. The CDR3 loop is CATDSRALSGANVLTF. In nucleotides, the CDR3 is TGTGCCACCGACTCTCGGGCCCTCTCTGGGGCCAACGTCCTGACTTTC.

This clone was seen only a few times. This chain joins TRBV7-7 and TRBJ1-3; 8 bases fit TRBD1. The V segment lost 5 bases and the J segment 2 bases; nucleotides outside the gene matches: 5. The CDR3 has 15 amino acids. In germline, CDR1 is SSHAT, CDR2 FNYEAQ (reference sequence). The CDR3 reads CASSARQGTGNTIYF. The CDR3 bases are TGTGCCAGCAGCGCACGACAGGGGACTGGAAACACCATATATTTT.

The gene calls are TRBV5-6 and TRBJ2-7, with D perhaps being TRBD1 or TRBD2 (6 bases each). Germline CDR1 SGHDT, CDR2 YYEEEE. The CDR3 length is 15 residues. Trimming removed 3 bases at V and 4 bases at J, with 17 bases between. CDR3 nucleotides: TGTGCCAGCAGCTCCCGGGCCAGGGGAGGTTACGAGCAGTACTTC. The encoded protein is CASSSRARGGYEQYF.

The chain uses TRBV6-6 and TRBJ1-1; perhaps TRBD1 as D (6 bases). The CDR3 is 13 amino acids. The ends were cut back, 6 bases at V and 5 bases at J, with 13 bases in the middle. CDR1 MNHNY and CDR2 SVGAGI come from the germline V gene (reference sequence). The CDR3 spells CASSQKGGTEAFF. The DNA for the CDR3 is TGTGCCAGCAGCCAAAAAGGGGGTACTGAAGCTTTCTTT.

CDR3 in DNA: TGCGCCAGCAGTCCCCCCACACGTACCTACGAGCAGTACTTC. Translating gives CASSPPTRTYEQYF. This chain joins TRBV5-1 and TRBJ2-7; D not certain. Germline V gene sequence: CDR1 SGHRS, CDR2 YFSETQ. The CDR3 has 14 amino acids. Between the trimmed V and J ends, which lost 5 bases and 2 bases, there was a span of 14 bases. The entire variable domain, with the rest obtained from reference TRBV5-1 and TRBJ2-7, is as follows: KAGVTQTPRYLIKTRGQQVTLSCSPISGHRSVSWYQQTPGQGLQFLFEYFSETQRNKGNFPGRFSGRQFSNSRSEMNVSTLELGDSALYLCASSPPTRTYEQYFGPGTRLTVT.

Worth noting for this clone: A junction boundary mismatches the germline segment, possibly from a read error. CDR3 sequence: CASSSVTPTPGF. The DNA for the CDR3 is TGTGCCAGCAGCTCCGTAACCCCCACTCCGGGCTTT. The rearrangement joins TRBV13 to TRBJ1-1, with no clear D. The CDR3 is 12 residues long. Germline assignment: CDR1 PRHDT and CDR2 FYEKMQ (reference sequence).

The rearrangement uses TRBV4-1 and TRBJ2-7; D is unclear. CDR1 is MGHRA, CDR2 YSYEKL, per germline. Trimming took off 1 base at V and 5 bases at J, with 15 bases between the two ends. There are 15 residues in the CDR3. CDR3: CASSQGGMPLDEQYF. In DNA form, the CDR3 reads TGCGCCAGCAGCCAAGGGGGAATGCCCCTGGACGAGCAGTACTTC.

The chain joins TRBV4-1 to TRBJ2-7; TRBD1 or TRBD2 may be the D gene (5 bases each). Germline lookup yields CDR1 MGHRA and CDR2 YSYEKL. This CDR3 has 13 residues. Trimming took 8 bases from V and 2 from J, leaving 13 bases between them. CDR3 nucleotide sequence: TGCGCCAGCGGGACGACTGGAACCTACGAGCAGTACTTC. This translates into CASGTTGTYEQYF.

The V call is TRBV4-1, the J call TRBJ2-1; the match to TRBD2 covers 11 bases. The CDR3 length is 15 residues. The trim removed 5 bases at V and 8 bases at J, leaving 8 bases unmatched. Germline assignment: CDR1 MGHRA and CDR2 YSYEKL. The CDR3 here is CASSFSSGGLYEQFF. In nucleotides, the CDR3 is TGCGCCAGCAGCTTTTCTAGCGGGGGGCTGTATGAGCAGTTCTTC.

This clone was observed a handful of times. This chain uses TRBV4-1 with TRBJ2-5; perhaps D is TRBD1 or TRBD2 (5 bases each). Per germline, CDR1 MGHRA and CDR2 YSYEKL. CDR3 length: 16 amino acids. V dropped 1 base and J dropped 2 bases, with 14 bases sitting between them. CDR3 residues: CASSQGGWKSQETQYF. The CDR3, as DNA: TGCGCCAGCAGCCAAGGGGGGTGGAAAAGTCAAGAGACCCAGTACTTC.

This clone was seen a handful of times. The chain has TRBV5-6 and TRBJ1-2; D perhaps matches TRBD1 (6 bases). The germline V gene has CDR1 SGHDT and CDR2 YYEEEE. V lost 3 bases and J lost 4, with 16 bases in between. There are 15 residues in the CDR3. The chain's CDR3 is CASSSPTGLTYGYTF. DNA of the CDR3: TGTGCCAGCAGCTCACCGACAGGTCTAACCTATGGCTACACCTTC.

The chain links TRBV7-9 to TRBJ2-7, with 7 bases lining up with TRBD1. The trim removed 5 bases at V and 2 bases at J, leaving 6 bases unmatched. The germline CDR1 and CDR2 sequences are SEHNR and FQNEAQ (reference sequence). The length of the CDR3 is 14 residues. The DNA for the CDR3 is TGTGCCAGCAGCCGGACAGGCCTTACCTACGAGCAGTACTTC. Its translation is CASSRTGLTYEQYF.

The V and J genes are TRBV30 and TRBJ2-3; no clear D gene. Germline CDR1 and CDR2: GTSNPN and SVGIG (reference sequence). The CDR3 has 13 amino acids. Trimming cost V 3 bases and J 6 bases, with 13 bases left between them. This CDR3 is CAWSTMVSDTQYF. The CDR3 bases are TGTGCCTGGAGCACCATGGTGTCGGATACGCAGTATTTT.

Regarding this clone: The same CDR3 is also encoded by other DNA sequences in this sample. The DNA for the CDR3 is TGTGCCAGCAGTGAATGGGGCCAAGAGACCCAGTACTTC. It translates to CASSEWGQETQYF. The V gene is TRBV2, the J gene TRBJ2-5, with D uncertain. Trimming stripped 2 bases from V and 1 base from J, with 5 bases between. In germline, CDR1 is SNHLY, CDR2 FYNNEI. The length of the CDR3 is 13 residues. Combining the CDR3 with reference TRBV2 and TRBJ2-5 gives the whole variable domain EPEVTQTPSHQVTQMGQEVILRCVPISNHLYFYWYRQILGQKVEFLVSFYNNEISEKSEIFDDQFSVERPDGSNFTLKIRSTKLEDSAMYFCASSEWGQETQYFGPGTRLLVL.

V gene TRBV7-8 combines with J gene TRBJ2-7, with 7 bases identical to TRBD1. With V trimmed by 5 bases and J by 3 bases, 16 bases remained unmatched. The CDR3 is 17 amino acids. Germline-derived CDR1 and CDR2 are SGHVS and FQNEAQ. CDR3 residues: CASSLVVSQGPGYEQYF. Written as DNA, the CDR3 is TGTGCCAGCAGCCTTGTCGTGTCACAGGGGCCGGGCTACGAGCAGTACTTC.

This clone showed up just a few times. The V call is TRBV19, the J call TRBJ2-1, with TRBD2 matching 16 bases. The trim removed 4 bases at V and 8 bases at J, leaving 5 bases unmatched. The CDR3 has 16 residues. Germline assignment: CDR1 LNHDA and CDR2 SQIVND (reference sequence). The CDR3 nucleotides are TGTGCCAGTAGTACGGGACTAGCGGGGGGGACGTATGAGCAGTTCTTC. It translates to CASSTGLAGGTYEQFF.